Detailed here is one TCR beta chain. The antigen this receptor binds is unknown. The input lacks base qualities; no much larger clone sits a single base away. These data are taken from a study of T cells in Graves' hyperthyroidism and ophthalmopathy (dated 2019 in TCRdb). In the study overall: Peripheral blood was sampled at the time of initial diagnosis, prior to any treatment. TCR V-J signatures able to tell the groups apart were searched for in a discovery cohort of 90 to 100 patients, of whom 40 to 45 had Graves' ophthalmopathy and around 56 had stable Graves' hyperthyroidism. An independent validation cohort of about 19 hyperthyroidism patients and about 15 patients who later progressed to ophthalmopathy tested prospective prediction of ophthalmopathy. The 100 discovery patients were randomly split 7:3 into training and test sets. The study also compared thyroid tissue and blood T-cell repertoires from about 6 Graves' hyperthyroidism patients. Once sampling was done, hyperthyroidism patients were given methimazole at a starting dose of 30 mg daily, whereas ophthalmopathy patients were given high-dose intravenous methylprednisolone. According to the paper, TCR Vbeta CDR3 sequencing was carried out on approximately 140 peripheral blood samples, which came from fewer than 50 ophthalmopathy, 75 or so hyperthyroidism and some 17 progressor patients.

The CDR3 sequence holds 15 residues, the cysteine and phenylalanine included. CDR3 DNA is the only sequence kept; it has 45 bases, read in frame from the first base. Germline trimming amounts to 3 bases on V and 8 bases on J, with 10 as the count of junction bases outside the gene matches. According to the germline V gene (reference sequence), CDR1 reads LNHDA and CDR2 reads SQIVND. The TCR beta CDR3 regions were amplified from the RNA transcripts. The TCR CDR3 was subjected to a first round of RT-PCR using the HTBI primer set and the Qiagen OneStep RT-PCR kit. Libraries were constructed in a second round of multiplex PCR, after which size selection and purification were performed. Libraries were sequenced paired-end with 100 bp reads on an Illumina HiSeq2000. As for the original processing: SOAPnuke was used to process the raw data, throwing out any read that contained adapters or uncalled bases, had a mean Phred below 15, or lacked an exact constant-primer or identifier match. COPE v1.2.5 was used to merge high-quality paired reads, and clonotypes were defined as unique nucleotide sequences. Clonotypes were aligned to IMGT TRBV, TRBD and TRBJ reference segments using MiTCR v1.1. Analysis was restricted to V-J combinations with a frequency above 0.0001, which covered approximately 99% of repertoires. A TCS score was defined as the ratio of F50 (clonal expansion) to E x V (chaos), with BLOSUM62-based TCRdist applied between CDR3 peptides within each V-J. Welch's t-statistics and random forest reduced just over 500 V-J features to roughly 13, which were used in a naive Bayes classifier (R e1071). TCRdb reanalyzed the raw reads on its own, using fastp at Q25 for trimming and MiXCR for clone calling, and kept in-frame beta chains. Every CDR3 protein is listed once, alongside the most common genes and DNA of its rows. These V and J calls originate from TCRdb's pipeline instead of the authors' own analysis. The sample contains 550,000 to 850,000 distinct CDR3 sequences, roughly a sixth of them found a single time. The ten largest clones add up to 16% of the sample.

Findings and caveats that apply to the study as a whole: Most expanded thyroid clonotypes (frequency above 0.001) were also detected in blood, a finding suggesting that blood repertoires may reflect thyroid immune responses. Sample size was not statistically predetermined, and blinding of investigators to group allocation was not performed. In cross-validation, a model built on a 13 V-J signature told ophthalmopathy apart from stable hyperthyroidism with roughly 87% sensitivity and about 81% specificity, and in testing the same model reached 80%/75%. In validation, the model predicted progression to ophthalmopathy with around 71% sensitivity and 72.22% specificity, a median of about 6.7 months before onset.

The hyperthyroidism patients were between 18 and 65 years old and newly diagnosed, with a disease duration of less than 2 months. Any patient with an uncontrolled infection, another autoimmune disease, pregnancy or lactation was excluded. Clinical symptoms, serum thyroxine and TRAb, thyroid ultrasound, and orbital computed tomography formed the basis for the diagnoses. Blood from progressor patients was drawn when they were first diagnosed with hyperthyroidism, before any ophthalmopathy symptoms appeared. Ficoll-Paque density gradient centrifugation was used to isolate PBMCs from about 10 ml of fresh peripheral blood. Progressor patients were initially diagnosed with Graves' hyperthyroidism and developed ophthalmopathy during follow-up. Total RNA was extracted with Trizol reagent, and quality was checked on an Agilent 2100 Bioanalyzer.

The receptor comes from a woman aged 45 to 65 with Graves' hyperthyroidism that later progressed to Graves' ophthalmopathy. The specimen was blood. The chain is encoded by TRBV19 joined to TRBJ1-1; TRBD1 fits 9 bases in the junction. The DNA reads TGTGCCAGTAGTATTTTCGGGACAGGGAGTGGAGAAGCTTTCTTT. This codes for CASSIFGTGSGEAFF.